These 28 T cell receptor beta chains share one sample of origin, sequenced in a study of blood T cell repertoires in COVID-19. Method: immunoSEQ multiplex PCR; TCRdb's copy keeps in-frame clones and lacks some. Of about 140,000 clones in the sample, more than 80% were seen once. Material: PBMCs or T cells enriched from blood (not recorded which). Receptors originate from a woman under 30 who had been exposed to COVID-19.

This rearrangement joins TRBV5-1 to TRBJ2-7; no clear D. V was pared by 2 bases and J by 0 bases, with 9 bases between. Germline CDR1 is SGHRS and CDR2 is YFSETQ. The CDR3 contains 14 residues. The chain's CDR3 is CASSFAEPSYEQYF. CDR3 DNA sequence: TGCGCCAGCAGCTTTGCGGAGCCCTCCTACGAGCAGTACTTC.

The table lists this clone with a count of one. This sequence joins TRBV28 and TRBJ2-6, with 12 bases identical to TRBD2. The CDR3 totals 15 residues. Germline V gives CDR1 MDHEN, CDR2 SYDVKM. With V trimmed by 6 bases and J by 7 bases, 4 bases remained unmatched. The CDR3 region has the DNA TGTGCCAGCAGGACTAGCGGGAGAGGTGCCAACGTCCTGACTTTC. Protein sequence: CASRTSGRGANVLTF.

The gene calls are TRBV24-1 and TRBJ2-1; TRBD1 might be the D (5 bases). V lost 0 bases and J lost 8, with 13 bases in between. This CDR3 contains 15 residues. The V gene's germline CDR1 is KGHDR and CDR2 SFDVKD. The CDR3 spells CATSDLRSRADEQFF. In DNA, the CDR3 is TGTGCCACCAGTGATTTGAGGAGCAGGGCCGATGAGCAGTTCTTC.

The rearrangement uses TRBV7-8 and TRBJ1-4; no reliable D call. V was shortened by 1 base and J by 8 bases, with 5 bases between the two germline ends. Germline loops: CDR1 SGHVS, CDR2 FQNEAQ. The CDR3 extends over 12 amino acids. The CDR3 spells CASSLVSEKLFF. For the CDR3, the DNA is TGTGCCAGCAGCTTAGTCTCCGAAAAACTGTTTTTT.

The chain employs TRBV6-2 or TRBV6-3 and TRBJ1-5, with 9 bases fitting TRBD1. The germline gives CDR1 MNHEY, CDR2 SVGEGT. There are 17 residues in the CDR3. Unmatched junction bases numbered 9, after V lost 4 bases and J lost 2 bases. The CDR3 DNA reads as TGTGCCAGCAGTTTACAACAGGGGGCTTTTGGCAATCAGCCCCAGCATTTT. It translates to CASSLQQGAFGNQPQHF.

This clone was recorded once. This chain uses TRBV20-1 with TRBJ1-2; D is undetermined. Deletions cut 3 bases from V and 6 bases from J, with 5 bases between. Germline CDR1 and CDR2: DFQATT and SNEGSKA (reference sequence). The CDR3 spans 10 residues. CDR3 nucleotide sequence: TGCAGTGCTAGCCAGAATGGCTACACCTTC. This gives the protein CSASQNGYTF.

The chain couples TRBV19 to TRBJ1-5; tentatively, D is TRBD1 (6 bases). This CDR3 has 13 amino acids. The germline V and J ends were trimmed by 6 bases and 4 bases, with 10 bases remaining between them. Looked up from germline, CDR1 is LNHDA and CDR2 is SQIVND (reference sequence). This CDR3 reads CASRQGRNQPQHF. DNA for the CDR3: TGTGCCAGTAGACAGGGACGTAATCAGCCCCAGCATTTT.

This chain uses TRBV9 with TRBJ1-2; the match to TRBD1 covers 7 bases. This CDR3 contains 13 residues. V shed 2 bases and J 7 bases; nucleotides not matched to a gene: 5. The germline gives CDR1 SGDLS, CDR2 YYNGEE. In nucleotides, the CDR3 is TGTGCCAGCAGCGTGACAGGGTCCGGTGGCTACACCTTC. Amino acids: CASSVTGSGGYTF. The full variable domain, completed using reference TRBV9 and TRBJ1-2, is DSGVTQTPKHLITATGQRVTLRCSPRSGDLSVYWYQQSLDQGLQFLIQYYNGEERAKGNILERFSAQQFPDLHSELNLSSLELGDSALYFCASSVTGSGGYTFGSGTRLTVV.

V and J are TRBV28 and TRBJ2-1; 9 bases line up with TRBD1. The germline V gene has CDR1 MDHEN and CDR2 SYDVKM. Trimming at V came to 4 bases and at J to 6 bases, leaving 7 bases not matched to a gene. The length of the CDR3 is 15 residues. CDR3 in DNA: TGTGCCAGCAGTTCACAGGGGGCTCCGGTCAATGAGCAGTTCTTC. Amino acids: CASSSQGAPVNEQFF.

The rearrangement links TRBV7-3 to TRBJ2-7; 11 bases are shared with TRBD2. V lost 1 base to trimming and J lost 5 bases; unmatched junction nucleotides: 4. Germline values: CDR1 SGHTA, CDR2 FQGTGA. This CDR3 is built from 15 residues. The CDR3 sequence is CASSLIAGGPNEQYF. CDR3 bases: TGTGCCAGCAGCTTAATAGCGGGAGGGCCAAACGAGCAGTACTTC. The complete variable domain, with remaining parts taken from reference TRBV7-3 and TRBJ2-7, reads GAGVSQTPSNKVTEKGKYVELRCDPISGHTALYWYRQSLGQGPEFLIYFQGTGAADDSGLPNDRFFAVRPEGSVSTLKIQRTERGDSAVYLCASSLIAGGPNEQYFGPGTRLTVT.

In this sample, this clone turned up a few times. This rearrangement joins TRBV27 to TRBJ1-1, with a weak D call TRBD1 (6 bases). This CDR3 comprises 13 residues. Germline V gene sequence: CDR1 MNHEY, CDR2 SMNVEV (reference sequence). V shed 3 bases and J shed 3 bases, with 8 bases lying between them. The DNA for the CDR3 is TGTGCCAGCAGTTTGGACAGATACACTGAAGCTTTCTTT. It encodes CASSLDRYTEAFF.

This sequence joins TRBV5-1 and TRBJ1-2, with 9 bases matching TRBD1. CDR1 is SGHRS and CDR2 is YFSETQ in the germline V gene. The CDR3 contains 15 residues. Unmatched junction bases numbered 10, after V lost 4 bases and J lost 6 bases. The DNA for the CDR3 is TGCGCCAGCAGCATGCCGGGACAGGGAAGGAATGGCTACACCTTC. It yields the protein CASSMPGQGRNGYTF. Full variable domain (outside the CDR3, taken from reference TRBV5-1 and TRBJ1-2): KAGVTQTPRYLIKTRGQQVTLSCSPISGHRSVSWYQQTPGQGLQFLFEYFSETQRNKGNFPGRFSGRQFSNSRSEMNVSTLELGDSALYLCASSMPGQGRNGYTFGSGTRLTVV.

The chain couples TRBV28 to TRBJ1-1; 10 nucleotides align to TRBD1. Germline CDR1 is MDHEN and CDR2 is SYDVKM. Trimming took 9 bases from V and 4 from J; bases not matched to a gene: 8. The CDR3 is made up of 14 amino acids. The CDR3 spells CASTPGQGFTEAFF. In DNA, the CDR3 is TGTGCCAGTACTCCGGGACAGGGGTTCACTGAAGCTTTCTTT.

The chain is built from TRBV19 and TRBJ1-5; 7 bases agree with TRBD1. CDR1 is LNHDA and CDR2 is SQIVND in the germline V gene (reference sequence). The CDR3 is 16 amino acids. The V gene end was trimmed by 7 bases and the J gene end by 3 bases; junction bases not matched to a gene: 12. CDR3 DNA sequence: TGTGCCAGTACTAAAGGGGGACAGATCTTCAATCAGCCCCAGCATTTT. It yields the protein CASTKGGQIFNQPQHF. The whole variable domain, filled in from reference TRBV19 and TRBJ1-5, reads DGGITQSPKYLFRKEGQNVTLSCEQNLNHDAMYWYRQDPGQGLRLIYYSQIVNDFQKGDIAEGYSVSREKKESFPLTVTSAQKNPTAFYLCASTKGGQIFNQPQHFGDGTRLSIL.

The rearrangement links TRBV10-1 to TRBJ2-7; D is perhaps TRBD2 (5 bases). The CDR3 covers 14 residues. V lost 1 base and J lost 3, with 10 bases in between. Per the germline V gene, CDR1 is WNHNN and CDR2 is SYGVQD (reference sequence). This chain's CDR3 is CASSEWTDFYEQYF. The CDR3 DNA follows: TGCGCCAGCAGTGAGTGGACGGACTTCTACGAGCAGTACTTC.

V gene TRBV2 combines with J gene TRBJ1-5, with D uncertain. V lost 1 base and J 1 base, leaving 14 bases between the germline ends. Germline lookup yields CDR1 SNHLY and CDR2 FYNNEI. The CDR3 has 17 amino acids. Written as DNA, the CDR3 is TGTGCCAGCAGTGAAGTAGTCTCCACGTTGAGCAATCAGCCCCAGCATTTT. Protein product: CASSEVVSTLSNQPQHF.

This clone was observed a handful of times. This chain uses TRBV10-2 with TRBJ2-7, with 7 nucleotides matching TRBD2. CDR3 length equals 16 residues. CDR1 WSHSY and CDR2 SAAADI come from the germline V gene. The ends lost 8 bases at V and 6 bases at J; junction bases unmatched: 19. This chain's CDR3 is CASLNFGGTTVPEQYF. The CDR3 bases are TGCGCCAGCCTGAATTTCGGCGGGACTACCGTCCCCGAGCAGTACTTC.

The genes are TRBV18 and TRBJ1-2; D may be TRBD1 (6 bases). V was clipped by 5 bases and J by 6 bases, with 16 bases between them. This CDR3 spans 14 amino acids. The germline CDR1 and CDR2 sequences are KGHSH and LQKENI. The CDR3 here is CASSTQGRSNGYTF. Written as DNA, the CDR3 is TGTGCCAGCTCAACTCAGGGGCGTTCGAATGGCTACACCTTC.

The chain has TRBV5-1 and TRBJ2-5; TRBD2 matches at 15 bases. From germline, CDR1 is SGHRS and CDR2 YFSETQ. Trimming removed 2 bases from V and 5 bases from J; junction bases left unmatched: 1. This CDR3 spans 15 amino acids. DNA for the CDR3: TGCGCCAGCAGCTTCGGGACTAGCGGGGGGGAGACCCAGTACTTC. Translated: CASSFGTSGGETQYF.

This clone has just a few counts. The chain recombines TRBV19 with TRBJ1-5, with 10 bases matching TRBD1. CDR1 and CDR2 from the germline V gene are LNHDA and SQIVND (reference sequence). CDR3 length: 16 residues. V lost 5 bases to trimming and J lost 6 bases; unmatched junction nucleotides: 10. In nucleotides, the CDR3 is TGTGCCAGTAGTCTGGGACAGGGGACCGGGGGTCAGCCCCAGCATTTT. Amino acids: CASSLGQGTGGQPQHF.

The J gene is TRBJ2-7, the V gene TRBV19; 8 positions agree with TRBD1. The CDR3 is made up of 15 amino acids. Trimming took 9 bases from V and 5 from J; bases not matched to a gene: 15. The germline V gene encodes CDR1 LNHDA and CDR2 SQIVND (reference sequence). The CDR3 is CASKSGTGSSHEQYF. CDR3 sequence (DNA): TGTGCCAGCAAAAGTGGGACAGGAAGTTCCCACGAGCAGTACTTC.

The chain couples TRBV2 to TRBJ1-2, with D possibly matching TRBD1 (5 bases). V dropped 3 bases and J dropped 7 bases, with 9 bases sitting between them. CDR1 is SNHLY, CDR2 FYNNEI, per germline. CDR3 length: 12 residues. The CDR3 sequence is CASSDDGAGYTF. The CDR3 DNA sequence: TGTGCCAGCAGTGACGATGGGGCTGGCTACACCTTC.

This clone was found a few times. The chain joins TRBV19 to TRBJ2-7; D possibly corresponds to TRBD2 (6 bases). CDR1 is LNHDA, CDR2 SQIVND, per germline (reference sequence). The CDR3 has 14 residues. Trimming removed 10 bases from V and 0 bases from J, with 16 bases in between. CDR3 sequence: CATSLRGSSYEQYF. CDR3 DNA: TGTGCCACCAGCCTTCGGGGGAGCTCCTACGAGCAGTACTTC.

The sample holds one count of this clone. The CDR3 loop reads CASSLDQATYEQYF. The CDR3 DNA follows: TGTGCCAGCAGCTTGGATCAAGCGACCTACGAGCAGTACTTC. The chain is built from TRBV5-4 and TRBJ2-7; D is unclear. The CDR3 has 14 amino acids. Trimming left V 0 bases short and J 2 bases short, with 9 bases between. Germline CDR1 SGHNT, CDR2 YYREEE (reference sequence). Drawing the rest from reference TRBV5-4 and TRBJ2-7, the complete variable domain is ETGVTQSPTHLIKTRGQQVTLRCSSQSGHNTVSWYQQALGQGPQFIFQYYREEENGRGNFPPRFSGLQFPNYSSELNVNALELDDSALYLCASSLDQATYEQYFGPGTRLTVT.

V is TRBV6-6 and J is TRBJ1-4; 8 bases line up with TRBD1. This CDR3 region has 13 residues. V shed 6 bases and J 8 bases; nucleotides not matched to a gene: 5. The V gene's germline CDR1 is MNHNY and CDR2 SVGAGI (reference sequence). In DNA, the CDR3 is TGTGCCAGCAGACGACAGGGGACGGAAAAACTGTTTTTT. Its translation: CASRRQGTEKLFF.

This clone has a single count. V is TRBV7-9 and J is TRBJ1-5; no firm D call. Germline V gene data show CDR1 as SEHNR and CDR2 as FQNEAQ (reference sequence). The CDR3 sequence is 13 residues long. The V end lost 4 bases, the J end lost 1 base, and 5 bases lay between the germline ends. The CDR3 region is CASSYFSNQPQHF. CDR3 coding DNA: TGTGCCAGCAGCTACTTCAGCAATCAGCCCCAGCATTTT.

The chain has TRBV28 and TRBJ1-2; unclear D gene. Trimming removed 2 bases from V and 8 bases from J, with 6 bases in between. The CDR3 has 11 residues. Germline CDR1 MDHEN, CDR2 SYDVKM. The CDR3 DNA reads as TGTGCCAGCAGTTTAAGCTCGGGCTACACCTTC. Translating gives CASSLSSGYTF.

The rearrangement uses TRBV11-3 and TRBJ2-2; 8 nucleotides agree with TRBD2. Germline V CDR1 and CDR2: SGHNT, YENEEA. The CDR3 consists of 15 residues. With V trimmed by 5 bases and J by 0 bases, 2 bases remained unmatched. CDR3 amino acids: CASSPGLANTGELFF. In DNA form, the CDR3 reads TGTGCCAGCAGCCCGGGACTAGCGAACACCGGGGAGCTGTTTTTT.